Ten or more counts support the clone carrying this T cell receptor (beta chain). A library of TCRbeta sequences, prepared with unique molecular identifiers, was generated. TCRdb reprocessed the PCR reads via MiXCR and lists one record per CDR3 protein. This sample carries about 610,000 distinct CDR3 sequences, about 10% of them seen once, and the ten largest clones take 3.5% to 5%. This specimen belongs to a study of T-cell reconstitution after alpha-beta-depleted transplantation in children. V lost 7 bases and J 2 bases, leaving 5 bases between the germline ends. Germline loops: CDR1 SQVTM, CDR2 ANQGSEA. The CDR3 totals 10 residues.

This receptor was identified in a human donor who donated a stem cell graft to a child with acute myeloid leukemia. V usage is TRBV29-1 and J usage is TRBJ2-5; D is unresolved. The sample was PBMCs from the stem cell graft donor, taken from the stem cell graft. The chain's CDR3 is CSGSQETQYF. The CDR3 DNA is TGCAGCGGGTCGCAAGAGACCCAGTACTTC.